This TCR beta chain was recovered during a study of beta chain features in type 1 diabetes. Findings of the study overall: PCR, the amplification step, might favor shorter templates, equally in patients and controls. Compared with healthy donors, patients appeared to share more similar naive, central memory and regulatory TCRB repertoires. Type 1 diabetes patients showed a moderate but significant shortening of TCRB CDR3s in all four CD4+ subsets.

A word on this clone: Its antigen is unknown.

The germline V and J ends were trimmed by 3 bases and 3 bases, with 14 bases remaining between them. CDR3 length: 15 residues. Germline V CDR1 and CDR2: LGHNA, YSLEER. The sequenced template was cDNA made from the entire isolated RNA. Produced via immunoSEQ multiplex PCR; TCRdb's table is partial and in-frame only. The table includes 250,000 to 350,000 clones, approximately 15% detected once. The single heparinised draw taken from each donor contained about 100 mL of blood on average. Specimen: naive CD4+ T cells from blood. The gene calls are TRBV4-3 and TRBJ1-2, with TRBD1 as a possible D gene (6 bases). This TCR came from a man between 25 and 39 years old with type 1 diabetes. CDR3 residues: CASSQDRMIYYGYTF. The CDR3 DNA sequence: TGCGCCAGCAGCCAGGACAGAATGATTTACTATGGCTACACCTTC.